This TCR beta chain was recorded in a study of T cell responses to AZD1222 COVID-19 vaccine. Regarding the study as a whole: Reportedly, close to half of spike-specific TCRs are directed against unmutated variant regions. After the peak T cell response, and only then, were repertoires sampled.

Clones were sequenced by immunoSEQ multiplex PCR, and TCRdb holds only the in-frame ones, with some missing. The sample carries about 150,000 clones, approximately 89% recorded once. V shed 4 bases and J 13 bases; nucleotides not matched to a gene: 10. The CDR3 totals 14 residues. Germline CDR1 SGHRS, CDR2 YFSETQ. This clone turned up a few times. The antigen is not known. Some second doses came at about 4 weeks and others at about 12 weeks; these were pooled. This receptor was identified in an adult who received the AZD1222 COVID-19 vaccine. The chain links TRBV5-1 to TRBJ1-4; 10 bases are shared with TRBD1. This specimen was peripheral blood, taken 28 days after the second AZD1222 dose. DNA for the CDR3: TGCGCCAGCAGCCAGGATGGACAGGGGGTTCGACTGTTTTTT. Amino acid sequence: CASSQDGQGVRLFF.